The rows below give T cell receptor beta chains drawn from one sample of a study of blood T cell repertoires in COVID-19. Assay: immunoSEQ multiplex PCR; the TCRdb copy retains only in-frame clones and omits some. Of some 220,000 clones detected, more than 80% appear once; the ten largest clones hold about 4%. What was sequenced was PBMCs or T cells enriched from blood (not recorded which). All receptors come from a woman aged 40 to 50 with acute COVID-19. CDR3s include the opening cysteine and the closing phenylalanine or tryptophan. The D gene is left open where the match is weak. Clone size, where shown, is once, few, many, or a class for clones that have expanded.

CDR3 | DNA | size | V | D | J
CASSVAQQHNSPLHF | TGTGCCAGCAGCGTAGCCCAACAGCATAATTCACCCCTCCACTTT | - | TRBV9 | - | TRBJ1-6
CASSHTYRGSTEAFF | TGTGCCAGCAGCCACACGTACAGGGGGAGTACTGAAGCTTTCTTT | once | TRBV13 | TRBD1 | TRBJ1-1
CSATLGLVLFF | TGCAGCGCTACACTAGGACTGGTCCTGTTTTTT | once | TRBV29-1 | - | TRBJ1-4
CASRPTPRGKDTIYF | TGTGCCAGCAGACCCACCCCTCGGGGAAAGGACACCATATATTTT | - | TRBV6-6 | - | TRBJ1-3
CASSANTGELFF | TGTGCCAGCAGCGCAAACACCGGGGAGCTGTTTTTT | - | TRBV9 | - | TRBJ2-2
CAWDRGPGVGTEAFF | TGTGCCTGGGACAGGGGGCCCGGGGTGGGCACTGAAGCTTTCTTT | few | TRBV30 | TRBD1 | TRBJ1-1
CASSPPQGAGRTEQYF | TGTGCCAGCTCACCACCCCAGGGGGCTGGCCGGACCGAGCAGTACTTC | - | TRBV18 | TRBD1 | TRBJ2-7
CASSQSNRYQPQHF | TGTGCCAGCAGCCAAAGCAACAGGTACCAGCCCCAGCATTTT | - | TRBV3-1/TRBV3-2 | - | TRBJ1-5
CASSLQGFHNSPLHF | TGTGCCAGCAGTCTACAGGGATTCCATAATTCACCCCTCCACTTT | - | TRBV27 | - | TRBJ1-6
CASSYSRDRYLNTEAFF | TGTGCCAGCAGTTACTCGAGGGACAGGTATTTGAACACTGAAGCTTTCTTT | - | TRBV6-7 | TRBD1 | TRBJ1-1
CASSDSPGGHGYTF | TGTGCCAGCAGTGACTCCCCAGGGGGCCATGGCTACACCTTC | many | TRBV6-4 | TRBD1 | TRBJ1-2
CASSASGGYREQFF | TGTGCCAGCAGCGCCAGCGGGGGGTATCGTGAGCAGTTCTTC | - | TRBV7-6 | TRBD2 | TRBJ2-1
CAWSGQIYGYTF | TGTGCCTGGAGTGGACAGATCTATGGCTACACCTTC | - | TRBV30 | - | TRBJ1-2
CASSLAREDTEAFF | TGTGCCAGCAGTTTGGCCAGGGAGGACACTGAAGCTTTCTTT | - | TRBV27 | - | TRBJ1-1
CASSPNYLPNIFNEQFF | TGTGCCAGCAGCCCTAACTATCTCCCCAATATCTTCAATGAGCAGTTCTTC | - | TRBV3-1/TRBV3-2 | - | TRBJ2-1
CASSLRTGQGTEAFF | TGCGCCAGCAGCTTACGGACAGGACAGGGCACTGAAGCTTTCTTT | - | TRBV4-3 | TRBD1 | TRBJ1-1
CASSFLLTSLKETQYF | TGTGCCAGCAGCTTTTTGCTGACTAGCCTAAAAGAGACCCAGTACTTC | - | TRBV7-2 | TRBD2 | TRBJ2-5
CASSVDTPGLGSYTF | TGTGCCAGCAGCGTAGATACCCCAGGGCTCGGAAGCTACACCTTC | - | TRBV9 | - | TRBJ1-2
CASRKNHENGYTF | TGTGCCAGCAGGAAAAACCACGAGAATGGCTACACCTTC | once | TRBV6-5 | - | TRBJ1-2
CASSTPLGGRRNYGYTF | TGTGCCAGTAGTACCCCCTTGGGGGGGCGACGAAACTATGGCTACACCTTC | - | TRBV19 | - | TRBJ1-2
CASKYTGTVSNQPQHF | TGTGCCAGCAAGTATACAGGGACCGTTAGCAATCAGCCCCAGCATTTT | - | TRBV27 | - | TRBJ1-5
CATSDRQGRTYGYTF | TGTGCCACCAGCGACCGACAGGGTCGAACCTATGGCTACACCTTC | - | TRBV24-1 | TRBD1 | TRBJ1-2
CASSQGGLASADTQYF | TGTGCCAGCAGCCAAGGGGGACTAGCGTCGGCAGATACGCAGTATTTT | many | TRBV14 | TRBD2 | TRBJ2-3
CASSLSGLGNTEAFF | TGTGCCAGCAGCTTGTCGGGTCTCGGGAACACTGAAGCTTTCTTT | once | TRBV11-2 | - | TRBJ1-1
CASSLDGTGGVGYTF | TGTGCCAGCAGCTTAGATGGGACAGGGGGCGTTGGCTACACCTTC | - | TRBV7-9 | TRBD1 | TRBJ1-2
CASSQGGTSGVGETQYF | TGCGCCAGCAGCCAAGGGGGGACTAGCGGGGTAGGAGAGACCCAGTACTTC | - | TRBV4-3 | TRBD2 | TRBJ2-5
CASREGQGGTGELFF | TGTGCCAGCAGGGAGGGACAGGGAGGCACCGGGGAGCTGTTTTTT | - | TRBV2 | TRBD1 | TRBJ2-2
CASGGGNGYTF | TGTGCCAGCGGAGGAGGGAACGGCTACACCTTC | - | TRBV11-2 | - | TRBJ1-2
CASSANRGSQPQHF | TGTGCCAGTAGCGCTAACAGGGGTAGCCAGCCCCAGCATTTT | - | TRBV19 | TRBD1 | TRBJ1-5
CASSYAGDGNTIYF | TGCGCCAGCAGCTACGCGGGTGATGGAAACACCATATATTTT | - | TRBV5-1 | - | TRBJ1-3
CASRIDRNTEAFF | TGTGCCAGCAGGATAGACAGGAACACTGAAGCTTTCTTT | few | TRBV7-6 | - | TRBJ1-1
CASSLEVGEKLFF | TGTGCCAGCAGCTTAGAAGTTGGCGAAAAACTGTTTTTT | - | TRBV11-1 | - | TRBJ1-4
CASSPSGQLSGTFF | TGTGCCAGCAGCCCCTCGGGACAGCTCTCTGGTACTTTCTTT | - | TRBV5-6 | TRBD1 | TRBJ1-1
CASSLDGQTYEQYF | TGCGCCAGCAGCTTGGACGGACAGACCTACGAGCAGTACTTC | - | TRBV5-1 | - | TRBJ2-7
CAWSVRGGSSGNTIYF | TGTGCCTGGAGTGTACGAGGGGGCTCCTCTGGAAACACCATATATTTT | - | TRBV30 | TRBD1 | TRBJ1-3